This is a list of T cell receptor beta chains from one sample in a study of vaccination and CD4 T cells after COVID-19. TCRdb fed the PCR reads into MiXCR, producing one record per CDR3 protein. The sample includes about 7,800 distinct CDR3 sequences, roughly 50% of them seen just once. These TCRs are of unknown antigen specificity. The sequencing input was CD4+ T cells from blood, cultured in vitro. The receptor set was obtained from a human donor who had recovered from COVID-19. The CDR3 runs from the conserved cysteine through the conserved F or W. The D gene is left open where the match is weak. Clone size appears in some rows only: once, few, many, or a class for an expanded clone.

DNA: TGTGCCAGCAGCCAGGGGGGGAACTTGCGTGAAAAACTGTTTTTT
CDR3: CASSQGGNLREKLFF
J: TRBJ1-4
size: -
D: TRBD1
V: TRBV12-3/TRBV12-4

DNA: TGCAGTGCTGGAAGACTGCGGTCTAATGGCTACACCTTC
CDR3: CSAGRLRSNGYTF
J: TRBJ1-2
size: -
D: -
V: TRBV20-1

DNA: TGCAGTGCTAGAGAGGGGACAGGGGGATACGAGCAGTACTTC
CDR3: CSAREGTGGYEQYF
J: TRBJ2-7
size: large
D: TRBD1
V: TRBV20-1

DNA: TGTGCCGTAAAGGGCATACGGGATCGCGGTGACTATGGCTACACCTTC
CDR3: CAVKGIRDRGDYGYTF
J: TRBJ1-2
size: -
D: -
V: TRBV7-9

DNA: TGCAGTGCCCTCCCCGGGACTAGCGGGATCTACGAGCAGTACTTC
CDR3: CSALPGTSGIYEQYF
J: TRBJ2-7
size: -
D: TRBD2
V: TRBV20-1

DNA: TGTGCCAGTAGTAAATCCTCGGGGCTTAGTGGGGCCAACGTCCTGACTTTC
CDR3: CASSKSSGLSGANVLTF
J: TRBJ2-6
size: few
D: -
V: TRBV19

DNA: TGTGCCAGCAGGGGGAGCTCCTACAATGAGCAGTTCTTC
CDR3: CASRGSSYNEQFF
J: TRBJ2-1
size: -
D: -
V: TRBV7-2

DNA: TGTGCCAGCACCGTCCCCTACTCAGACGAGCAGTACTTC
CDR3: CASTVPYSDEQYF
J: TRBJ2-7
size: -
D: -
V: TRBV6-1

DNA: TGTGCCAGCAGAGCCGTAAGGCTTAACTATAATTCACCCCTCCACTTT
CDR3: CASRAVRLNYNSPLHF
J: TRBJ1-6
size: -
D: -
V: TRBV27

DNA: TGTGCCAGAGACCTCTGGGCGACCCAGTACTTC
CDR3: CARDLWATQYF
J: TRBJ2-5
size: -
D: -
V: TRBV19

DNA: TGTGCCACCAGTGACCCCCGGACAGGGGGCAACCACGAGCAGTACTTC
CDR3: CATSDPRTGGNHEQYF
J: TRBJ2-7
size: once
D: TRBD1
V: TRBV24-1

DNA: TGTGCCAGCAGTGAAATGTATTCGGCCGGACTACGCTCCTACGAGCAGTACTTC
CDR3: CASSEMYSAGLRSYEQYF
J: TRBJ2-7
size: -
D: -
V: TRBV6-1

DNA: TGCGCCAGCAGCCAGGGTAATAATTCACCCCTCCACTTT
CDR3: CASSQGNNSPLHF
J: TRBJ1-6
size: few
D: -
V: TRBV5-1

DNA: TGTGCCACCAGCAACAACGGGGTAGACTATGGCTACACCTTC
CDR3: CATSNNGVDYGYTF
J: TRBJ1-2
size: -
D: -
V: TRBV15

DNA: TGTGCCAGCAGGCCGGGACAGGGGGGACAGTACACCGGGGAGCTGTTTTTT
CDR3: CASRPGQGGQYTGELFF
J: TRBJ2-2
size: -
D: TRBD1
V: TRBV11-2

DNA: TGTGCCAGTACCCCGGGGACGACAGGATTCGGGGAGCTGTTTTTT
CDR3: CASTPGTTGFGELFF
J: TRBJ2-2
size: -
D: -
V: TRBV19

DNA: TGCAGTGCAGCTCGGGGGGCAGACACCGGGGAGCTGTTTTTT
CDR3: CSAARGADTGELFF
J: TRBJ2-2
size: few
D: -
V: TRBV20-1

DNA: TGCAGTGCTGGGGACCCAACAGGGGGTGCATCACCCCTCCACTTT
CDR3: CSAGDPTGGASPLHF
J: TRBJ1-6
size: -
D: TRBD1
V: TRBV20-1

DNA: TGTGCCAGCAGGACGTACCCAGCGGCTCGCTACAATGAGCAGTTCTTC
CDR3: CASRTYPAARYNEQFF
J: TRBJ2-1
size: large
D: -
V: TRBV5-8

DNA: TGCGCCAGCAGCTTGGATAGCGGGGGCAATGAGCAGTTCTTC
CDR3: CASSLDSGGNEQFF
J: TRBJ2-1
size: -
D: TRBD2
V: TRBV5-1

DNA: TGTGCCAGCAGGGGGGGGGACTGGTACCAAGAGACCCAGTACTTC
CDR3: CASRGGDWYQETQYF
J: TRBJ2-5
size: -
D: TRBD2
V: TRBV27

DNA: TGTGCCAGCAGTTTAGTCGGGGCCAGCCAGCCCCAGCATTTT
CDR3: CASSLVGASQPQHF
J: TRBJ1-5
size: few
D: -
V: TRBV12-3/TRBV12-4

DNA: TGTGCCAGCAGTTACCGGGGCCCCTCTAGCACAGATACGCAGTATTTT
CDR3: CASSYRGPSSTDTQYF
J: TRBJ2-3
size: -
D: -
V: TRBV6-5

DNA: TGTGCCAGCAGTTACTCAGGGCGGGACTACAATGAGCAGTTCTTC
CDR3: CASSYSGRDYNEQFF
J: TRBJ2-1
size: -
D: -
V: TRBV6-2/TRBV6-3

DNA: TGTGCCAGTAAAGGCATGAACACTGAAGCTTTCTTT
CDR3: CASKGMNTEAFF
J: TRBJ1-1
size: -
D: -
V: TRBV19

DNA: TGTGCCAGCAGCCGGACTAGCGGGAGTACCTACGAGCAGTACTTC
CDR3: CASSRTSGSTYEQYF
J: TRBJ2-7
size: -
D: TRBD2
V: TRBV6-2/TRBV6-3

DNA: TGCAGTACAAGCCGGGGGGAGACCCAGTACTTC
CDR3: CSTSRGETQYF
J: TRBJ2-5
size: once
D: -
V: TRBV20-1

DNA: TGCAGTGCTAAGACCCCGGGTCAAAAGGATGAGCAGTTCTTC
CDR3: CSAKTPGQKDEQFF
J: TRBJ2-1
size: few
D: -
V: TRBV20-1

DNA: TGTGCCAGCAGCCGCGGACAGGGACGCTCCTACAATGAGCAGTTCTTC
CDR3: CASSRGQGRSYNEQFF
J: TRBJ2-1
size: -
D: TRBD1
V: TRBV12-3/TRBV12-4

DNA: TGTGCCGTCAAAGGGGGCACTGAAGCTTTCTTT
CDR3: CAVKGGTEAFF
J: TRBJ1-1
size: -
D: -
V: TRBV6-1

DNA: TGTGCCACCAGTGACGCGGTCTCGAACACCGGGGAGCTGTTTTTT
CDR3: CATSDAVSNTGELFF
J: TRBJ2-2
size: -
D: -
V: TRBV24-1

DNA: TGCGCCAGCAGTGCAGGGGTGGGATACGAGCAGTACTTC
CDR3: CASSAGVGYEQYF
J: TRBJ2-7
size: -
D: -
V: TRBV10-1

DNA: TGTGCCAGCAGCCCCCAGGGGGCGACAGATACGCAGTATTTT
CDR3: CASSPQGATDTQYF
J: TRBJ2-3
size: few
D: TRBD1
V: TRBV7-3

DNA: TGTGCCAGCAGTGGCTTCACAGATACGCAGTATTTT
CDR3: CASSGFTDTQYF
J: TRBJ2-3
size: -
D: -
V: TRBV6-2/TRBV6-3

DNA: TGTGCCAGCAGTTCCCAAGGGAATGGCTACACCTTC
CDR3: CASSSQGNGYTF
J: TRBJ1-2
size: -
D: -
V: TRBV6-1

DNA: TGTGCCAGCAGTTACTCGAGCAGCACTGAAGCTTTCTTT
CDR3: CASSYSSSTEAFF
J: TRBJ1-1
size: few
D: -
V: TRBV6-5

DNA: TGTGCCAGCAGCCCCCGCCAGGGAAACTATGGCTACACCTTC
CDR3: CASSPRQGNYGYTF
J: TRBJ1-2
size: -
D: -
V: TRBV7-9

DNA: TGCAGTGCTAACAGGGAAGAGACCCAGTACTTC
CDR3: CSANREETQYF
J: TRBJ2-5
size: -
D: -
V: TRBV20-1

DNA: TGTGCCAGCTCTCGGGACAGGGTTGGGAATGAGCAGTTCTTC
CDR3: CASSRDRVGNEQFF
J: TRBJ2-1
size: -
D: TRBD1
V: TRBV18

DNA: TGTGCCAGCAGCGCGATGACACTATTGAACACTGAAGCTTTCTTT
CDR3: CASSAMTLLNTEAFF
J: TRBJ1-1
size: -
D: -
V: TRBV6-2/TRBV6-3

DNA: TGTGCCAGCAGTGGGACAGGGGGCGCGAATCAGCCCCAGCATTTT
CDR3: CASSGTGGANQPQHF
J: TRBJ1-5
size: few
D: TRBD1
V: TRBV2

DNA: TGTGCCAGCAGCTTAGTCCGCAGCTCTAGCACAGATACGCAGTATTTT
CDR3: CASSLVRSSSTDTQYF
J: TRBJ2-3
size: few
D: -
V: TRBV7-9

DNA: TGCGCCAGCAGCCGGACAGGGAAGGTGGAAGAGACCCAGTACTTC
CDR3: CASSRTGKVEETQYF
J: TRBJ2-5
size: -
D: TRBD1
V: TRBV5-1

DNA: TGTGCCAGCAGTCTCTACCAGGGGGCGGTTGGCTACACCTTC
CDR3: CASSLYQGAVGYTF
J: TRBJ1-2
size: few
D: TRBD1
V: TRBV27

DNA: TGTGCCAGCATCCTGACAAAAGGGCGGGCCTCGAGGGGTGAGCAGTTCTTC
CDR3: CASILTKGRASRGEQFF
J: TRBJ2-1
size: -
D: -
V: TRBV11-2

DNA: TGTGCCAGCAGTTTACGGTATGAGCAGTTCTTC
CDR3: CASSLRYEQFF
J: TRBJ2-1
size: -
D: -
V: TRBV12-3/TRBV12-4

DNA: TGCAGTGCTAGAGATCTTCAGGAGTTCGGGGGCGAGCAGTACTTC
CDR3: CSARDLQEFGGEQYF
J: TRBJ2-7
size: -
D: -
V: TRBV20-1

DNA: TGTGCCAGCAGCAATCACGAATCTAGCGGGAGGGGAGGGGATTGGGAGACCCAGTACTTC
CDR3: CASSNHESSGRGGDWETQYF
J: TRBJ2-5
size: -
D: -
V: TRBV21-1

DNA: TGTGCCAGCAGGCCATACAGGGCTGGATCCTACGAGCAGTACTTC
CDR3: CASRPYRAGSYEQYF
J: TRBJ2-7
size: -
D: -
V: TRBV28

DNA: TGTGCCAGCAGATTAGCGGGGGGGTACCGTAATACGCAGTATTTT
CDR3: CASRLAGGYRNTQYF
J: TRBJ2-3
size: few
D: TRBD2
V: TRBV27

DNA: TGTGCCAGCAGTGATATACAAGGTGGTGGCTACACCTTC
CDR3: CASSDIQGGGYTF
J: TRBJ1-2
size: few
D: -
V: TRBV2

DNA: TGCAGTGCTAAGACCGGCACCGGGGAGCTGTTTTTT
CDR3: CSAKTGTGELFF
J: TRBJ2-2
size: -
D: -
V: TRBV20-1